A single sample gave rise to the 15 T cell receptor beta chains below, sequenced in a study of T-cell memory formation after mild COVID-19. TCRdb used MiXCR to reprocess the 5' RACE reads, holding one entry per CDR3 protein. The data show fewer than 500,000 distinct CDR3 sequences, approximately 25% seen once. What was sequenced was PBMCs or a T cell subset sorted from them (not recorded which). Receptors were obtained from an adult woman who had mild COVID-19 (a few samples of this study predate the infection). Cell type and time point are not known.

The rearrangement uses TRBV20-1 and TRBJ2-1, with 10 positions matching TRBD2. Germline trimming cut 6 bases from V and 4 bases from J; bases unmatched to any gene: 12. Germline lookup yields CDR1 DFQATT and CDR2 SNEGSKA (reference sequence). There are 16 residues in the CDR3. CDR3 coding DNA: TGCAGTGCAACCACCTTACTAGCGGGGCGGTACAATGAGCAGTTCTTC. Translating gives CSATTLLAGRYNEQFF.

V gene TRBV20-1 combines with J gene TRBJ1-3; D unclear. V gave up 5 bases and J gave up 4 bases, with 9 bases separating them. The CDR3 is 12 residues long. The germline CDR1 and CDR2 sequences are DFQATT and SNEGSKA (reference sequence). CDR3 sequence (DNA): TGCAGTGCTGTCGGACTGGGAAACACCATATATTTT. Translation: CSAVGLGNTIYF.

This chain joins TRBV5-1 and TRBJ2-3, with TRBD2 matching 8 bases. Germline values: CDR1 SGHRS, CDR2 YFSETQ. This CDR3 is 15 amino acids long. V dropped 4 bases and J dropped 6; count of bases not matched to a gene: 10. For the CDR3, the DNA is TGCGCCAGCAGCCTACGGACTAGCTTGGGGGATACGCAGTATTTT. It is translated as CASSLRTSLGDTQYF.

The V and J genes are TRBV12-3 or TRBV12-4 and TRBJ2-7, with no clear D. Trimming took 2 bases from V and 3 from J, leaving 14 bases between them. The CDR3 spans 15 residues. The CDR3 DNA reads TGTGCCAGCAGTTTACGGGTCGTTCCGAACTACGAGCAGTACTTC. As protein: CASSLRVVPNYEQYF.

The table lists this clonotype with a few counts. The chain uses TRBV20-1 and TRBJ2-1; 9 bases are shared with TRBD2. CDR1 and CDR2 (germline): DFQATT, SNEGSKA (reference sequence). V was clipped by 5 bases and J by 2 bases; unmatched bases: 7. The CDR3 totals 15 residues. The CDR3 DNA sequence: TGCAGTGCTGGCATTAGCGGGAGTCCCTACAATGAGCAGTTCTTC. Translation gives CSAGISGSPYNEQFF.

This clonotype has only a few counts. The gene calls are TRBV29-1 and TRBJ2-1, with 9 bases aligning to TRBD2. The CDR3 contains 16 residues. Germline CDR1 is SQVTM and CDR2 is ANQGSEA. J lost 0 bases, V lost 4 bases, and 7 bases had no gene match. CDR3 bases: TGCAGCGTTGTTCGGACTAGCGCGAGCTCCTACAATGAGCAGTTCTTC. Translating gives CSVVRTSASSYNEQFF.

The CDR3 reads CASSLGTSSGYTQYF. The CDR3 DNA reads as TGCGCCAGCAGCCTAGGGACATCGTCGGGATATACGCAGTATTTT. The chain employs TRBV5-1 and TRBJ2-3; perhaps TRBD1 as D (6 bases). CDR3 length equals 15 residues. V was cut by 4 bases and J by 7 bases, with 19 bases left in between. Germline V lookup: CDR1 SGHRS, CDR2 YFSETQ.

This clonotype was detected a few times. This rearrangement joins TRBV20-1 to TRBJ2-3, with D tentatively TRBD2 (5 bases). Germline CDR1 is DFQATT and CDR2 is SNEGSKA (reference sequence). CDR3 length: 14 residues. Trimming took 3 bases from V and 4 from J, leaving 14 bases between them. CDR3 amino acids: CSARDSRAADTQYF. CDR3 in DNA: TGCAGTGCTAGGGACTCAAGGGCGGCAGATACGCAGTATTTT.

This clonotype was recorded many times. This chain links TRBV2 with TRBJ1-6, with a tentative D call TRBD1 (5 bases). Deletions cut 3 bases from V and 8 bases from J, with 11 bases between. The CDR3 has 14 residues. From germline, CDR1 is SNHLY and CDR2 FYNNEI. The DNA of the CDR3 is TGTGCCAGCAGTGACCGGGGCGATTATTCACCCCTCCACTTT. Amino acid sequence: CASSDRGDYSPLHF.

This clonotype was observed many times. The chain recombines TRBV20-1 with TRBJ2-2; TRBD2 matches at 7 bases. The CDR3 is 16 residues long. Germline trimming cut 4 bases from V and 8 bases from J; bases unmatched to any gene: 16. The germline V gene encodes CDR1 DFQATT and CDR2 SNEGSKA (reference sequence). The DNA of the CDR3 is TGCAGTGCTACCCCCCCTGGACTAGGGGAATCGGGGGAGCTGTTTTTT. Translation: CSATPPGLGESGELFF.

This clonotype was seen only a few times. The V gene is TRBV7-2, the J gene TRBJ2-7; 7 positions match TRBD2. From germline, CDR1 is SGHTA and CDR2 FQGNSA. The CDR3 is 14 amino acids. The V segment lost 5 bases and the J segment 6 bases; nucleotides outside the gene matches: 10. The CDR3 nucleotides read TGTGCCAGCAGCCCGCCGGGACTACCGACCGAGCAGTACTTC. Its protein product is CASSPPGLPTEQYF. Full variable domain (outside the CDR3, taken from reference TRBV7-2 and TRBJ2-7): GAGVSQSPSNKVTEKGKDVELRCDPISGHTALYWYRQSLGQGLEFLIYFQGNSAPDKSGLPSDRFSAERTGGSVSTLTIQRTQQEDSAVYLCASSPPGLPTEQYFGPGTRLTVT.

For the CDR3, the DNA is TGCAGTGCTAGAGGTACCCCCCCACCAAGGTTCACAGATACGCAGTATTTT. This codes for CSARGTPPPRFTDTQYF. The chain is built from TRBV20-1 and TRBJ2-3; D remains unclear. From germline, CDR1 is DFQATT and CDR2 SNEGSKA (reference sequence). The CDR3 consists of 17 residues. V was trimmed by 1 base and J by 2 bases, leaving 19 bases between them.

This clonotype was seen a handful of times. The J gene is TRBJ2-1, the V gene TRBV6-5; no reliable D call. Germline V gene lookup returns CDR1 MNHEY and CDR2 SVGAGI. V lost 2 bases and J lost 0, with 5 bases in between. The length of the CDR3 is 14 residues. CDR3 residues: CASSYESSYNEQFF. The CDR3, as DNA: TGTGCCAGCAGTTACGAGAGCTCCTACAATGAGCAGTTCTTC.

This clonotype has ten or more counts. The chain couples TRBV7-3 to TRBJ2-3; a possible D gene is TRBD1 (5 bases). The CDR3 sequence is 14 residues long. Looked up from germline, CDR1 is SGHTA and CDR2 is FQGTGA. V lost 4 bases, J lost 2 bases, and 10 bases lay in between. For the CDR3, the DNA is TGTGCCAGCAGCTCCACAGGCCCCACAGATACGCAGTATTTT. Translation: CASSSTGPTDTQYF.

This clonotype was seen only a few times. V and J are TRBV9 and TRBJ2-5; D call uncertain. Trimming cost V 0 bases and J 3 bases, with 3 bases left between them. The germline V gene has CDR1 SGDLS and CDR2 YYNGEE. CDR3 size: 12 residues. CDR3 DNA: TGTGCCAGCAGCGTAGCTGAAGAGACCCAGTACTTC. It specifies CASSVAEETQYF.